Each of the 20 T cell receptor beta chains below was sequenced from the same sample in a study of blood T cells in healthy people across ages (dated by TCRdb to about 2015). Preparation of the library involved 5' RACE. The reads were generated on an Illumina HiSeq 2500. A second PCR of about 6 to 11 cycles was performed with a sample-barcoded 5' primer and a J-beta primer mix. In-frame beta chains were kept once TCRdb had trimmed the public reads at Q25 with fastp and called clones with MiXCR. Rows matching on CDR3 protein sequence are summarized as one entry with the most common DNA and genes. Counted in this sample were about 1 million distinct CDR3 sequences; less than 50% of them appeared once. The ten largest clones represent around 18% of the sample. Sequencing used blood. These receptors were obtained from a woman aged 60-75 years in good health.

The chain recombines TRBV7-9 with TRBJ2-1; D tentatively reads TRBD1 or TRBD2 (5 bases each). Germline V gene sequence: CDR1 SEHNR, CDR2 FQNEAQ (reference sequence). The V gene lost 8 bases and the J gene lost 7 bases, with 9 bases spanning the gap. This CDR3 region has 11 residues. Written as DNA, the CDR3 is TGTGCCAGCCGATGGGGGAATGAGCAGTTCTTC. It specifies CASRWGNEQFF.

As concerns this clonotype: At one boundary the junction diverges from the germline segment, which might be a read error. The chain employs TRBV7-9 and TRBJ2-1; 16 bases align to TRBD2. Germline loops: CDR1 SEHNR, CDR2 FQNEAQ (reference sequence). This CDR3 comprises 20 residues. CDR3 nucleotides: TGTGCCAGCAGCTTGAGTCCGGGACTAGCGGGAGGGCCAGGTTACAATGGGCAGTTCTTC. Protein sequence: CASSLSPGLAGGPGYNGQFF.

This clonotype was recorded many times. The chain employs TRBV7-2 and TRBJ1-5; no firm D call. This CDR3 spans 15 amino acids. Trimming cost V 1 base and J 0 bases, with 7 bases left between them. CDR1 and CDR2 from the germline V gene are SGHTA and FQGNSA. CDR3 nucleotides: TGTGCCAGCAGCTTAGGAGGCGGTAGCAATCAGCCCCAGCATTTT. Amino acids: CASSLGGGSNQPQHF.

The chain recombines TRBV20-1 with TRBJ2-7, with D perhaps matching TRBD2 (7 bases). The CDR3 consists of 16 residues. The germline CDR1 and CDR2 sequences are DFQATT and SNEGSKA (reference sequence). The V and J ends lost 3 bases and 0 bases respectively, with 18 bases between them. The CDR3 nucleotides read TGCAGTGCTAGGGGGAGGGGGAGACTAGGCTCCTACGAGCAGTACTTC. This sequence encodes CSARGRGRLGSYEQYF.

V gene TRBV27 combines with J gene TRBJ1-2; 10 bases agree with TRBD1. Germline CDR1 reads MNHEY; CDR2 reads SMNVEV (reference sequence). The CDR3 loop spans 13 amino acids. V gave up 6 bases and J gave up 8 bases; unmatched junction bases: 6. The CDR3 loop is CASSRGQGEGYTF. Written as DNA, the CDR3 is TGTGCCAGCAGCCGAGGACAGGGGGAGGGCTACACCTTC.

The rearrangement joins TRBV6-6 to TRBJ2-7; TRBD2 matches 8 bases. Gene TRBJ2-5 matches the end of the DNA better, so the J call may be wrong. CDR1 is MNHNY and CDR2 is SVGAGI in the germline V gene (reference sequence). This CDR3 is 15 amino acids long. DNA for the CDR3: TGTGCCAGCAGTTACTCTGCGGGAGGTCAGGAGACCCAGTACTTC. Its translation: CASSYSAGGQETQYF.

The gene calls are TRBV18 and TRBJ2-3, with 7 bases aligning to TRBD2. From germline, CDR1 is KGHSH and CDR2 LQKENI. With V trimmed by 1 base and J by 6 bases, 4 bases remained unmatched. This CDR3 is built from 14 residues. The CDR3 sequence: CASSPLQGGDTQYF. The CDR3 DNA sequence: TGTGCCAGCTCACCACTTCAGGGAGGGGATACGCAGTATTTT.

The chain joins TRBV12-3 or TRBV12-4 to TRBJ1-5, with a weak D call TRBD1 (6 bases). The CDR3 spans 14 residues. Trimming removed 4 bases from V and 4 bases from J, with 11 bases in between. The CDR3 is CASSSYRENQPQHF. CDR3 in DNA: TGTGCCAGCAGTTCCTACAGGGAAAATCAGCCCCAGCATTTT.

DNA for the CDR3: TGCAGCGTTGAAACCGGGACACACTCCTACAATGAGCAGTTCTTC. This codes for CSVETGTHSYNEQFF. The rearrangement uses TRBV29-1 and TRBJ2-1, with a possible D match to TRBD1 (6 bases). Trimming removed 2 bases from V and 0 bases from J, with 11 bases in between. This CDR3 is 15 amino acids long. Looked up from germline, CDR1 is SQVTM and CDR2 is ANQGSEA.

This clonotype was detected many times. The chain is built from TRBV21-1 and TRBJ1-6. TRBV21-1 is given as a pseudogene. CDR3 length: 18 residues. CDR3 sequence (DNA): TGTGCCAGCAGCAAAATAGGACTCGGGGGTCCCCGTAATTCACCCCTCCACTTT. Residues: CASSKIGLGGPRNSPLHF.

This clonotype has just a few counts. This chain links TRBV7-9 with TRBJ2-6; D is undetermined. Germline-derived CDR1 and CDR2 are SEHNR and FQNEAQ (reference sequence). V dropped 7 bases and J dropped 1 base, with 5 bases sitting between them. The CDR3 runs to 13 residues. The DNA of the CDR3 is TGTGCCAGCATCAAATCTGGGGCCAACGTCCTGACTTTC. Encoded protein: CASIKSGANVLTF.

This rearrangement joins TRBV10-3 to TRBJ2-5, with TRBD1 matching 7 bases. The CDR3 is made up of 15 amino acids. CDR1 ENHRY and CDR2 SYGVKD come from the germline V gene. The V segment lost 3 bases and the J segment 3 bases; nucleotides outside the gene matches: 7. CDR3: CAISDPMTGKETQYF. In DNA form, the CDR3 reads TGTGCCATCAGTGATCCTATGACAGGGAAAGAGACCCAGTACTTC.

The V and J genes are TRBV28 and TRBJ2-4, with D possibly matching TRBD2 (6 bases). Trimming removed 8 bases at V and 4 bases at J, with 15 bases between. This CDR3 region has 14 residues. CDR1 and CDR2 (germline): MDHEN, SYDVKM. CDR3 sequence reads: CASFEWGEKNIQYF. The CDR3 DNA is TGTGCCAGCTTCGAGTGGGGGGAAAAAAACATTCAGTACTTC.

V and J are TRBV6-5 and TRBJ1-2, with 9 bases fitting TRBD1. Germline CDR1 MNHEY, CDR2 SVGAGI. The CDR3 totals 14 residues. V trimming: 1 base; J trimming: 4 bases; junction bases outside the gene matches: 1. In nucleotides, the CDR3 is TGTGCCAGCAGTTACTTGGGACAGGGCTATGGCTACACCTTC. Translated, it gives CASSYLGQGYGYTF.

This clonotype was detected only a few times. The rearrangement joins TRBV7-2 to TRBJ2-4; 7 bases line up with TRBD2. CDR1 is SGHTA and CDR2 is FQGNSA in the germline V gene. The CDR3 sequence is 19 residues long. V lost 1 base, J lost 0 bases, and 12 bases stayed unmatched. CDR3 bases: TGTGCCAGCAGCTTAGGGGCGGCGGGAGAGAGTTCAGCCAAAAACATTCAGTACTTC. Its translation is CASSLGAAGESSAKNIQYF.

The rearrangement links TRBV9 to TRBJ1-4, with 7 bases identical to TRBD1. Trimming at V came to 6 bases and at J to 6 bases, leaving 8 bases not matched to a gene. Germline CDR1 SGDLS, CDR2 YYNGEE. The CDR3 consists of 14 residues. The DNA for the CDR3 is TGTGCCAGCACCCGGACAGGATTTGATGAAAAACTGTTTTTT. Translating gives CASTRTGFDEKLFF.

The chain links TRBV20-1 to TRBJ1-5; D is unclear. The CDR3 spans 16 residues. V was trimmed by 3 bases and J by 1 base, leaving 16 bases between them. Germline lookup yields CDR1 DFQATT and CDR2 SNEGSKA (reference sequence). CDR3 protein: CSASLGSASSNQPQHF. CDR3 DNA: TGCAGTGCTAGTCTGGGATCTGCCTCCAGCAATCAGCCCCAGCATTTT.

The gene calls are TRBV2 and TRBJ2-7, with 8 bases that match TRBD2. The CDR3 spans 15 residues. V trimming: 6 bases; J trimming: 0 bases; junction bases outside the gene matches: 7. In germline, CDR1 is SNHLY, CDR2 FYNNEI. CDR3 in amino acids: CASRRGAISSYEQYF. The CDR3 nucleotides are TGTGCCAGCAGGCGGGGGGCCATAAGCTCCTACGAGCAGTACTTC.

V usage is TRBV28 and J usage is TRBJ2-3, with 7 bases aligning to TRBD2. The V gene end was trimmed by 7 bases and the J gene end by 3 bases; junction bases not matched to a gene: 10. The CDR3 is 15 residues long. The germline CDR1 and CDR2 sequences are MDHEN and SYDVKM. The chain's CDR3 is CASNRRRAGTDTQYF. The CDR3 nucleotides are TGTGCCAGCAATCGAAGACGAGCGGGAACAGATACGCAGTATTTT.

This clonotype turned up a few times. The rearrangement links TRBV6-6 to TRBJ1-2; no definite D call. Germline CDR1 and CDR2: MNHNY and SVGAGI (reference sequence). This CDR3 is 15 amino acids long. Deletions cut 4 bases from V and 4 bases from J, with 16 bases between. The DNA for the CDR3 is TGTGCCAGCAGTTTATGGTTTGGGCCGCTCTATGGCTACACCTTC. Translating it yields CASSLWFGPLYGYTF.